Listed below are T cell receptor beta chains from one sample, sequenced in a study of CD8 T cells in Susac syndrome. TCRdb independently ran MiXCR on the immunoSEQ multiplex PCR reads; one entry per CDR3 protein. The sample records around 140,000 distinct CDR3 sequences, around 75% being singletons. Sequenced material: CD8+ T cells from PBMCs. These receptors were obtained from a human donor with multiple sclerosis. The CDR3 runs from the conserved cysteine through the conserved F or W. Each record gives: J gene, V gene, clone size, D gene, CDR3 protein, CDR3 DNA. The D gene is left open where the match is weak. Rows give clone size only sometimes, using once, few, many, or a class for an expanded clone.

>TRBJ1-1|TRBV28|-|-
CASSFLGEITKDTEAFF
TGTGCCAGCAGTTTTCTGGGGGAAATAACGAAGGACACTGAAGCTTTCTTT
>TRBJ1-1|TRBV27|once|TRBD1
CASSSRDRMNTEAFF
TGTGCCAGCAGTTCCAGGGACAGGATGAACACTGAAGCTTTCTTT
>TRBJ2-3|TRBV19|-|-
CASSSSSGPLSPDTQYF
TGTGCCAGTAGTTCCTCCAGCGGGCCTTTATCTCCAGATACGCAGTATTTT
>TRBJ2-1|TRBV27|-|TRBD2
CASSVAGGSNEQFF
TGTGCCAGCAGTGTAGCGGGAGGGAGTAATGAGCAGTTCTTC
>TRBJ1-1|TRBV6-5|-|-
CASMNPGRLNTEAFF
TGTGCCAGCATGAACCCGGGACGGCTGAACACTGAAGCTTTCTTT
>TRBJ2-3|TRBV28|-|-
CASRNLADTQYF
TGTGCCAGCAGGAACCTAGCGGATACGCAGTATTTT
>TRBJ2-1|TRBV9|-|TRBD1
CASSVQRTGTNEQFF
TGTGCCAGCAGCGTGCAAAGGACAGGTACCAATGAGCAGTTCTTC
>TRBJ1-2|TRBV4-3|-|-
CASSQGGDKTGLQAYGYTF
TGCGCCAGCAGCCAAGGCGGGGATAAAACAGGACTACAGGCCTATGGCTACACCTTC
>TRBJ2-7|TRBV7-6|-|-
CASAHTGFAYEQYF
TGTGCTTCCGCCCACACGGGATTCGCGTACGAGCAGTACTTC
>TRBJ1-3|TRBV27|-|TRBD1
CASSQQGVTGNTIYF
TGTGCCAGCAGTCAACAGGGGGTAACTGGAAACACCATATATTTT
>TRBJ1-2|TRBV12-3/TRBV12-4|-|-
CASSRGDPQGYTF
TGTGCCAGCAGTCGCGGGGACCCCCAGGGCTACACCTTC
>TRBJ2-1|TRBV27|-|-
CASSLDGYSYNEQFF
TGTGCCAGCAGTTTAGACGGGTACTCCTACAATGAGCAGTTCTTC
>TRBJ1-1|TRBV2|once|TRBD1
CASRRTGDPMNTEAFF
TGTGCCAGCAGACGGACAGGGGACCCTATGAACACTGAAGCTTTCTTT
>TRBJ1-2|TRBV27|once|-
CASSLRAPGKGYTF
TGTGCCAGCAGTTTGAGGGCGCCTGGTAAGGGCTACACCTTC
>TRBJ2-2|TRBV24-1|-|TRBD1
CATSDYAGQGSTGELFF
TGTGCCACCAGTGATTATGCGGGACAGGGAAGCACCGGGGAGCTGTTTTTT
>TRBJ2-7|TRBV20-1|few|-
CSASDTYEQYF
TGCAGTGCTAGTGACACCTACGAGCAGTACTTC
>TRBJ1-2|TRBV19|once|-
CASSMQGSLYGYTF
TGTGCCAGTAGTATGCAGGGCTCGCTCTATGGCTACACCTTC